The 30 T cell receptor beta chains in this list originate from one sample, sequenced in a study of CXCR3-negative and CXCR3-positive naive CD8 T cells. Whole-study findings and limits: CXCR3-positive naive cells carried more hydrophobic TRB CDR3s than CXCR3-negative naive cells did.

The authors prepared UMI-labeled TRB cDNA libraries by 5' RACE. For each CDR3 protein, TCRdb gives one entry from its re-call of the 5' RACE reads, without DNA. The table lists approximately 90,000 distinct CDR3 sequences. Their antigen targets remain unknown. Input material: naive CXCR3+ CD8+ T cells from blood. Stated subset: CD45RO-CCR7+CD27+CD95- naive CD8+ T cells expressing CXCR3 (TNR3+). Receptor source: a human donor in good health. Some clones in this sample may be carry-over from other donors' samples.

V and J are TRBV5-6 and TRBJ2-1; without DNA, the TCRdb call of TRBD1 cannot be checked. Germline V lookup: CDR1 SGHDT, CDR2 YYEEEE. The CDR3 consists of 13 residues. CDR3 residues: CASSSQTGHEQFF.

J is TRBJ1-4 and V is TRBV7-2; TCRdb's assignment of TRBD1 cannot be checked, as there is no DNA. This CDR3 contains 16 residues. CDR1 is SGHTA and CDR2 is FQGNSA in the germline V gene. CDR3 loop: CASSSPLGEANEKLFF.

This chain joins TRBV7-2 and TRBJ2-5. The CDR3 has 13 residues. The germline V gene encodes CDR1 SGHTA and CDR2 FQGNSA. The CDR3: CASSLDYQETQYF.

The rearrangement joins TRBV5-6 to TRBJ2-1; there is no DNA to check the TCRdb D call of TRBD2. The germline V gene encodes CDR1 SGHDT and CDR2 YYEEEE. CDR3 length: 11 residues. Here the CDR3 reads CASSLVNEQLF. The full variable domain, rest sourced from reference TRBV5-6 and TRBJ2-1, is DAGVTQSPTHLIKTRGQQVTLRCSPKSGHDTVSWYQQALGQGPQFIFQYYEEEERQRGNFPDRFSGHQFPNYSSELNVNALLLGDSALYLCASSLVNEQLFGPGTRLTVL.

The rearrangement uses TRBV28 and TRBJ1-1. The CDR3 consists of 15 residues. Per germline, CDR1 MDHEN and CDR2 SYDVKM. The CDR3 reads CASTTNVGTDTEAFF. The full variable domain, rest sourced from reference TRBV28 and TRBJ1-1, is DVKVTQSSRYLVKRTGEKVFLECVQDMDHENMFWYRQDPGLGLRLIYFSYDVKMKEKGDIPEGYSVSREKKERFSLILESASTNQTSMYLCASTTNVGTDTEAFFGQGTRLTVV.

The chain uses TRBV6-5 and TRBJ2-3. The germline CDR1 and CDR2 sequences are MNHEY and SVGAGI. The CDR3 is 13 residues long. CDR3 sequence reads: CASSYGGTDTQYF.

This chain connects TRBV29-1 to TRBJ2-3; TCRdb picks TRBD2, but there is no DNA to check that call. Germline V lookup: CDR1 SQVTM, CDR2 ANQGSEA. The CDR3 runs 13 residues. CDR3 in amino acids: CSVTPPSTDTQYF.

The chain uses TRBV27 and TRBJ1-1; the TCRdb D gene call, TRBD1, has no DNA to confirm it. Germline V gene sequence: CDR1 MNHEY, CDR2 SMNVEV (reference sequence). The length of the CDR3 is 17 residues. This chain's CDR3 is CASSLSLGTTPRTEAFF.

The chain's CDR3 is CASSQSGSWSYEQYF. The chain is built from TRBV4-3 and TRBJ2-7; TCRdb's D gene call, TRBD2, goes unchecked for lack of DNA. Germline V lookup: CDR1 LGHNA, CDR2 YSLEER. The CDR3 is made up of 15 amino acids.

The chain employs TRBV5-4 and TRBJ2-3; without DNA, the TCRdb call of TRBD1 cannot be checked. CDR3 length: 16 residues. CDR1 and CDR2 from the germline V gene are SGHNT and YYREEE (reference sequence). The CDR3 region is CASSFPGEGGTDTQYF.

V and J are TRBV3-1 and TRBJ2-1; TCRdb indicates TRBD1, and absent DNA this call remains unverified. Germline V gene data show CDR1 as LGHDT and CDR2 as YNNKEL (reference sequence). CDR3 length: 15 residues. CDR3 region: CASSQESGDHGEQFF.

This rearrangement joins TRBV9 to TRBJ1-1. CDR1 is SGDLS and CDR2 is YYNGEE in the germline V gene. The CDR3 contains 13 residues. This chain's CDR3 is CASSVEGSGEAFF.

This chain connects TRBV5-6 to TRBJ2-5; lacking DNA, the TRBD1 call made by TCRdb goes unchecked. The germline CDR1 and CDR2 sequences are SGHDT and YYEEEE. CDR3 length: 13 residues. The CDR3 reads CASSTGGGETQYF.

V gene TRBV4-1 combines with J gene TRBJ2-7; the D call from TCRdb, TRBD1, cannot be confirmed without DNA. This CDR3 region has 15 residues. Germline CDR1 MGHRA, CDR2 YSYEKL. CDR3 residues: CASSQRGGGGYEQYF.

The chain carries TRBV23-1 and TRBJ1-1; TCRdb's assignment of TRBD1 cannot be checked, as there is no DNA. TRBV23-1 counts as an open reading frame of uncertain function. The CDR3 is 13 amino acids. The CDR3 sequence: CASTGHPCTEAFF.

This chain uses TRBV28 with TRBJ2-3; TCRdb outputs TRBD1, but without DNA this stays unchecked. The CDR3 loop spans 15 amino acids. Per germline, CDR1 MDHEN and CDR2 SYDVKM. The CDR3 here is CASSVGQGQTDTQYF.

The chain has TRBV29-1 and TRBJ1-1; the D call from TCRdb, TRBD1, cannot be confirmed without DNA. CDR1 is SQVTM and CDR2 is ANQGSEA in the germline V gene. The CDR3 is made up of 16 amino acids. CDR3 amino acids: CSVAPGGGYMNTEAFF. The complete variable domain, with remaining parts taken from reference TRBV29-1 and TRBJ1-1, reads SAVISQKPSRDICQRGTSLTIQCQVDSQVTMMFWYRQQPGQSLTLIATANQGSEATYESGFVIDKFPISRPNLTFSTLTVSNMSPEDSSIYLCSVAPGGGYMNTEAFFGQGTRLTVV.

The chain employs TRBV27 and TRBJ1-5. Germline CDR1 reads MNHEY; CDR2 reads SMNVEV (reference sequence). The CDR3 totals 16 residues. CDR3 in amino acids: CASSLHEGYSNQPQHF.

CDR3 in amino acids: CASSQNFGILYEQYF. The chain employs TRBV4-2 and TRBJ2-7. The germline gives CDR1 LGHNA, CDR2 YNFKEQ. The CDR3 consists of 15 residues.

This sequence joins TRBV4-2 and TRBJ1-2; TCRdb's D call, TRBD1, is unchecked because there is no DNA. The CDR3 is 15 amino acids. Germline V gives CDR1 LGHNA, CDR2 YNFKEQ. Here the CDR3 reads CASSQDLRGIYGYTF.

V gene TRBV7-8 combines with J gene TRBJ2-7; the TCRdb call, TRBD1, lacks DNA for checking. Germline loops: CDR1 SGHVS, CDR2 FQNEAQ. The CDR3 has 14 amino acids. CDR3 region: CASSWTGSSYEQYF. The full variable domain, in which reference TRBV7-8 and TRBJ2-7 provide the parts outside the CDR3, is GAGVSQSPRYKVAKRGQDVALRCDPISGHVSLFWYQQALGQGPEFLTYFQNEAQLDKSGLPSDRFFAERPEGSVSTLKIQRTQQEDSAVYLCASSWTGSSYEQYFGPGTRLTVT.

The CDR3: CSARVSAGIGELFF. The chain is built from TRBV20-1 and TRBJ2-2; absent DNA, TCRdb's TRBD1 call cannot be checked. Germline CDR1 DFQATT, CDR2 SNEGSKA (reference sequence). CDR3 length: 14 amino acids.

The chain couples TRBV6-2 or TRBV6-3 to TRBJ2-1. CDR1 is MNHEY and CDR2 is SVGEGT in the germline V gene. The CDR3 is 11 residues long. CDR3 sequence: CASAPDNEQFF.

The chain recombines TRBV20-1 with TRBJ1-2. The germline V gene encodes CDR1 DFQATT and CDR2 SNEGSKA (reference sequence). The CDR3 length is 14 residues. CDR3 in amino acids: CSARDAAANYGYTF.

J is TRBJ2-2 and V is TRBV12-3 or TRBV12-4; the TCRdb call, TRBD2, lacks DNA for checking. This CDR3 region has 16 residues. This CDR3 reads CASSPRGGRGTGELFF.

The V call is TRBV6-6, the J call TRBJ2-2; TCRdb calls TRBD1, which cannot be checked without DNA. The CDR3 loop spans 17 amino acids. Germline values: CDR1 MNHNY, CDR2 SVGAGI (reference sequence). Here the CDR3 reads CASSYSTRDRNTGELFF.

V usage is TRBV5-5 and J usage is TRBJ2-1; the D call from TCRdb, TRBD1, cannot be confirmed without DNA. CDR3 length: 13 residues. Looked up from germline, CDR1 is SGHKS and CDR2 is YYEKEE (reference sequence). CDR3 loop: CASSTDSYNEQFF. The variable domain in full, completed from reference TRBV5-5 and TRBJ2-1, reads DAGVTQSPTHLIKTRGQQVTLRCSPISGHKSVSWYQQVLGQGPQFIFQYYEKEERGRGNFPDRFSARQFPNYSSELNVNALLLGDSALYLCASSTDSYNEQFFGPGTRLTVL.

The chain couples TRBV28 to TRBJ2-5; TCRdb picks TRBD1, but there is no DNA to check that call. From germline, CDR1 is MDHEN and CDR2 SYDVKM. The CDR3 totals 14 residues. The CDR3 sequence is CASSLFDVGGTQYF.

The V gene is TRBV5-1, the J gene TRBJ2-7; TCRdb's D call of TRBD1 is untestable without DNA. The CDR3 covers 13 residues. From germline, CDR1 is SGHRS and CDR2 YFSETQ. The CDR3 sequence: CASSLSSPGEQYF.

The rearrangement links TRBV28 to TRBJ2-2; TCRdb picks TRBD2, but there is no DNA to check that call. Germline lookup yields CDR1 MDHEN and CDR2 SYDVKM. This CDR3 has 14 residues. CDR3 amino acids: CASSWTANTGELFF.